These 12 T cell receptor beta chains share one sample of origin, sequenced in a study of T cell repertoires in cytomegalovirus infection. The antigens of these receptors remain unknown. TCRdb independently ran MiXCR on the reads; one entry per CDR3 protein. The sample includes about 920,000 distinct CDR3 sequences, roughly 31% of them seen just once. The sample was cultured CD8+ T cells from PBMCs, taken from culture after CMV antigen stimulation. These receptor sequences come from a human donor in good health (CMV status not recorded). Some clones in this sample may be carry-over from other donors' samples.

This clonotype was counted only a few times. J is TRBJ1-5 and V is TRBV6-6; D not resolved. The CDR3 consists of 15 residues. Germline V lookup: CDR1 MNHNY, CDR2 SVGAGI (reference sequence). V lost 5 bases to trimming and J lost 3 bases, with 14 bases between them. The CDR3 nucleotides read TGTGCCAGCAGTACAACCACGACCCTCAATCAGCCCCAGCATTTT. The encoded protein is CASSTTTTLNQPQHF.

This clonotype was detected only a few times. This chain uses TRBV12-3 or TRBV12-4 with TRBJ2-5; D gene ambiguous. The CDR3 runs 12 residues. V gave up 6 bases and J gave up 5 bases, with 10 bases separating them. CDR3 region: CASSPFWETQYF. The CDR3, as DNA: TGTGCCAGCAGCCCCTTTTGGGAGACCCAGTACTTC.

The chain employs TRBV19 and TRBJ1-1; D unresolved. The CDR3 runs 12 residues. Trimming cost V 4 bases and J 1 base, with 4 bases left between them. Germline V CDR1 and CDR2: LNHDA, SQIVND (reference sequence). The DNA of the CDR3 is TGTGCCAGTAGTAAATCGAACACTGAAGCTTTCTTT. It translates to CASSKSNTEAFF. Full variable domain (rest looked up from reference TRBV19 and TRBJ1-1): DGGITQSPKYLFRKEGQNVTLSCEQNLNHDAMYWYRQDPGQGLRLIYYSQIVNDFQKGDIAEGYSVSREKKESFPLTVTSAQKNPTAFYLCASSKSNTEAFFGQGTRLTVV.

This clonotype has ten or more counts. The CDR3 DNA sequence: TGTGCCAGCAGCTTAAGCGGGGGGTGGACCTACAATGAGCAGTTCTTC. Its translation is CASSLSGGWTYNEQFF. The rearrangement joins TRBV7-9 to TRBJ2-1; TRBD2 aligns across 9 bases. Germline V gene data show CDR1 as SEHNR and CDR2 as FQNEAQ (reference sequence). J lost 2 bases, V lost 2 bases, and 4 bases had no gene match. This CDR3 has 16 amino acids. Based on the CDR3 plus reference TRBV7-9 and TRBJ2-1, the full variable domain is DTGVSQNPRHKITKRGQNVTFRCDPISEHNRLYWYRQTLGQGPEFLTYFQNEAQLEKSRLLSDRFSAERPKGSFSTLEIQRTEQGDSAMYLCASSLSGGWTYNEQFFGPGTRLTVL.

This chain connects TRBV28 to TRBJ2-2; TRBD1 is a possible D gene (6 bases). The V gene lost 5 bases and the J gene lost 3 bases, with 16 bases spanning the gap. This CDR3 comprises 16 residues. Looked up from germline, CDR1 is MDHEN and CDR2 is SYDVKM. The chain's CDR3 is CASSVYSQGHTGELFF. The CDR3 coding sequence is TGTGCCAGCAGTGTGTACTCACAGGGACACACCGGGGAGCTGTTTTTT.

The rearrangement links TRBV29-1 to TRBJ2-1; D unclear. V shed 0 bases and J shed 8 bases, with 11 bases lying between them. This CDR3 spans 13 amino acids. Germline CDR1 SQVTM, CDR2 ANQGSEA. The CDR3 protein is CSVEDELVHEQFF. The CDR3 nucleotides are TGCAGCGTTGAAGATGAGCTAGTCCATGAGCAGTTCTTC.

This clonotype was seen ten or more times. V usage is TRBV28 and J usage is TRBJ1-1, with 12 bases identical to TRBD1. The CDR3 totals 17 residues. With V trimmed by 3 bases and J by 5 bases, 10 bases remained unmatched. Germline V gene data show CDR1 as MDHEN and CDR2 as SYDVKM. The CDR3 sequence: CASSFPGTGGSLTEAFF. In nucleotides, the CDR3 is TGTGCCAGCAGTTTTCCCGGGACAGGGGGCTCGTTAACTGAAGCTTTCTTT.

This clonotype occurred a few times. The chain carries TRBV7-8 and TRBJ1-1; TRBD1 might be the D (5 bases). Germline lookup yields CDR1 SGHVS and CDR2 FQNEAQ. The germline V and J ends were trimmed by 4 bases and 4 bases, with 10 bases remaining between them. CDR3 length equals 13 residues. CDR3 amino acids: CASSSSGTTEAFF. DNA for the CDR3: TGTGCCAGCAGCTCCTCAGGGACCACTGAAGCTTTCTTT.

The chain carries TRBV5-1 and TRBJ2-7; D is possibly TRBD1 (5 bases). V was cut by 2 bases and J by 3 bases, with 12 bases left in between. Germline V CDR1 and CDR2: SGHRS, YFSETQ. The CDR3 sequence is 14 residues long. The DNA of the CDR3 is TGCGCCAGCAGCTTTCGCCAGGGAAACTACGAGCAGTACTTC. Translating it yields CASSFRQGNYEQYF.

The J gene is TRBJ1-6, the V gene TRBV2, with TRBD1 matching over 8 bases. Per germline, CDR1 SNHLY and CDR2 FYNNEI. The trim removed 6 bases at V and 6 bases at J, leaving 7 bases unmatched. The CDR3 runs to 15 residues. CDR3 nucleotide sequence: TGTGCCAGCAGAGAGACAGGGGCCCTTAATTCACCCCTCCACTTT. Residues: CASRETGALNSPLHF.

In its sample, this clonotype was seen a few times. The V gene is TRBV2, the J gene TRBJ2-1; 7 positions agree with TRBD2. Trimming took 7 bases from V and 5 from J; bases not matched to a gene: 8. Germline V gene sequence: CDR1 SNHLY, CDR2 FYNNEI. The CDR3 is 14 residues long. The CDR3 region is CASIGGTTHNEQFF. The CDR3 DNA is TGTGCCAGCATAGGAGGGACTACCCACAATGAGCAGTTCTTC.

This clonotype was seen at least ten times. The V and J genes are TRBV12-3 or TRBV12-4 and TRBJ2-5; either TRBD1 or TRBD2 may supply D (6 bases each). This CDR3 contains 13 residues. V was pared by 7 bases and J by 4 bases, with 13 bases between. CDR3 sequence reads: CASTPGGLETQYF. The CDR3 DNA reads TGTGCCAGCACCCCCGGGGGCCTAGAGACCCAGTACTTC.